A selection of T cell receptor beta chains follows, all from one sample in a study of blood T cells in healthy people across ages. From the 5' RACE reads, TCRdb called clonotypes with MiXCR, one entry per CDR3 protein. The data contain about 970,000 distinct CDR3 sequences, roughly 51% of them singletons. Sample: blood. These TCRs come from an older woman in good health. CDR3s include the opening cysteine and the closing phenylalanine or tryptophan. D genes are given only for firm matches. Size is stated for part of the rows, as once, few or many counts, or as a class when the clone is expanded.

size: few; J: TRBJ2-1; V: TRBV7-9; D: NA; DNA: TGTGCCAGTTCAAGAGCGAGCTCCTACAATGAGCAGTTCTTC; CDR3: CASSRASSYNEQFF
size: few; J: TRBJ2-7; V: TRBV5-1; D: TRBD2; DNA: TGCGCCAGCAGCTTGTATCCCCGACTAGCGGGAGTTATCTCCTACGAGCAGTACTTC; CDR3: CASSLYPRLAGVISYEQYF
size: NA; J: TRBJ2-5; V: TRBV28; D: TRBD2; DNA: TGTGCCAGCGGCAGCGGGGGCCGCCAAGAGACCCAGTACTTC; CDR3: CASGSGGRQETQYF
size: NA; J: TRBJ1-5; V: TRBV6-1; D: TRBD1; DNA: TGTGCCAGCCTCCGGGACAGATCATATAGCAATCAGCCCCAGCATTTT; CDR3: CASLRDRSYSNQPQHF
size: once; J: TRBJ2-1; V: TRBV12-3/TRBV12-4; D: NA; DNA: TGTGCCAGCAATAAAGGGTCTTTCTACAATGAGCAGTTCTTC; CDR3: CASNKGSFYNEQFF
size: NA; J: TRBJ2-1; V: TRBV11-2; D: NA; DNA: TGTGCCAGCAGCTTAGAGGTCTCAGGAAGGAATGAGCAGTTCTTC; CDR3: CASSLEVSGRNEQFF
size: few; J: TRBJ1-1; V: TRBV29-1; D: NA; DNA: TGCAGCGTGAACGGAAATATGAACACTGAAGCTTTCTTT; CDR3: CSVNGNMNTEAFF
size: few; J: TRBJ2-5; V: TRBV7-2; D: TRBD2; DNA: TGTGCCAGCAGCTTAGTAGGACGTCTAGCGGGGAACCAAGAGACCCAGTACTTC; CDR3: CASSLVGRLAGNQETQYF
size: few; J: TRBJ2-5; V: TRBV7-3; D: NA; DNA: TGTGCCAGCAGCTTAAATACAGGCGGGCAAGAGACCCAGTACTTC; CDR3: CASSLNTGGQETQYF
size: NA; J: TRBJ2-7; V: TRBV27; D: NA; DNA: TGTGCCAGCAGTTTAAGAGAGGGGAACCCATACGAGCAGTACTTC; CDR3: CASSLREGNPYEQYF
size: once; J: TRBJ1-1; V: TRBV7-9; D: NA; DNA: TGTGCCAGCAGCTTACGGCAGGGAGGGGACACTGAAGCTTTCTTT; CDR3: CASSLRQGGDTEAFF
size: few; J: TRBJ1-4; V: TRBV7-9; D: NA; DNA: TGTGCCAGCAGCGCGGGCCCCGGTGAAAAACTGTTTTTT; CDR3: CASSAGPGEKLFF
size: NA; J: TRBJ2-5; V: TRBV27; D: TRBD2; DNA: TGTGCCAGCAGTTTACTAGCGGGAGGGCCCTGGGAGACCCAGTACTTC; CDR3: CASSLLAGGPWETQYF
size: few; J: TRBJ2-3; V: TRBV9; D: NA; DNA: TGTGCCAGCAGCGTAGTTTCCGGAGGACTTAGCACAGATACGCAGTATTTT; CDR3: CASSVVSGGLSTDTQYF
size: NA; J: TRBJ2-1; V: TRBV14; D: NA; DNA: TGTGCCAGCAGCCAAGATAGATTTACTAGCTGGGAGAGGGATGAGCAGTTCTTC; CDR3: CASSQDRFTSWERDEQFF
size: few; J: TRBJ1-6; V: TRBV20-1; D: NA; DNA: TGCAGTGCTACAATCGGACAGAACAAATCACCCCTCCACTTT; CDR3: CSATIGQNKSPLHF
size: NA; J: TRBJ2-1; V: TRBV20-1; D: TRBD2; DNA: TGCAGTGCCCCCCGGGCTAGCGGGGGATACAATGAGCAGTTCTTC; CDR3: CSAPRASGGYNEQFF
size: many; J: TRBJ1-5; V: TRBV20-1; D: NA; DNA: TGCAGTGCTAGACGGGACACCAATCAGCCCCAGCATTTT; CDR3: CSARRDTNQPQHF
size: NA; J: TRBJ2-1; V: TRBV2; D: NA; DNA: TGTGCCAGCAGTAGCTTACCGGGACCTTCTGAGGGTGAGCAGTTCTTC; CDR3: CASSSLPGPSEGEQFF
size: NA; J: TRBJ2-5; V: TRBV21-1; D: NA; DNA: TGTGCCAGCAGCATCCGGTACCAAGAGACCCAGTACTTC; CDR3: CASSIRYQETQYF
size: few; J: TRBJ2-1; V: TRBV19; D: NA; DNA: TGTGCCAGTAGTATCCCTTTGGGTGAGCAGTTCTTC; CDR3: CASSIPLGEQFF
size: NA; J: TRBJ1-2; V: TRBV28; D: NA; DNA: TGTGCCAGCAGACTCAGGGAAGCGAGGGGCTACACCTTC; CDR3: CASRLREARGYTF
size: few; J: TRBJ2-5; V: TRBV7-9; D: NA; DNA: TGTGCCAGCAGCTTTACGGCCTGGGGTCGCGAGACCCAGTACTTC; CDR3: CASSFTAWGRETQYF
size: NA; J: TRBJ1-5; V: TRBV27; D: NA; DNA: TGTGCCAGCAGTTTTGTGGCCCCGGGGGTCCAGCCCCAGCATTTT; CDR3: CASSFVAPGVQPQHF
size: NA; J: TRBJ1-5; V: TRBV7-9; D: NA; DNA: TGTGCCAGCAGCTTGACAGGTGGACCTACTCAGCCCCAGCATTTT; CDR3: CASSLTGGPTQPQHF
size: NA; J: TRBJ2-7; V: TRBV20-1; D: NA; DNA: TGCAGTGCTAGAGGTGGGACTGGGGAGCAGTACTTC; CDR3: CSARGGTGEQYF
size: NA; J: TRBJ2-1; V: TRBV29-1; D: NA; DNA: TGCAGCGTTGTTTACAGGGCGTACAATGAGCAGTTCTTC; CDR3: CSVVYRAYNEQFF
size: NA; J: TRBJ1-1; V: TRBV28; D: TRBD1; DNA: TGTGCCAGCAGTACTCCGGACAGGGTTTTGACTGAAGCTTTCTTT; CDR3: CASSTPDRVLTEAFF